A selection of T cell receptor beta chains follows, all from one sample in a study of T-cell memory formation after mild COVID-19. TCRdb itself ran the 5' RACE reads through MiXCR, one entry per CDR3 protein. The sample comprises about 310,000 distinct CDR3 sequences, 15% to 20% of which are singletons, and approximately 21% rests with the top ten. Material for sequencing was PBMCs or a T cell subset sorted from them (not recorded which). All receptors derive from a man aged 18 to 35 who had mild COVID-19 (a few samples of this study predate the infection). Cell type and time point are not known. CDR3s include the opening cysteine and the closing phenylalanine or tryptophan. A D gene is named only where the DNA matches it firmly. Not all rows give a size; the values are once, few, many and, for expanded clones, a class.

>TRBD2|NA|TRBV4-3|TRBJ2-1
CASSQVTRGGEQFF
TGCGCCAGCAGCCAAGTGACGCGCGGGGGGGAGCAGTTCTTC
>NA|many|TRBV27|TRBJ1-5
CASSSGQPSYQPQHF
TGTGCCAGCAGTTCGGGGCAGCCATCCTATCAGCCCCAGCATTTT
>NA|NA|TRBV29-1|TRBJ1-1
CSAGSGEAFF
TGCAGCGCCGGATCCGGTGAAGCTTTCTTT
>NA|NA|TRBV12-5|TRBJ2-1
CASGSQGNEQFF
TGTGCTAGTGGTTCTCAGGGAAATGAGCAGTTCTTC
>TRBD1|NA|TRBV9|TRBJ1-2
CASSTTGQTNYGYTF
TGTGCCAGCAGCACAACGGGACAGACTAACTATGGCTACACCTTC
>TRBD1|NA|TRBV20-1|TRBJ2-7
CSARGGTGESYEQYF
TGCAGTGCTAGAGGTGGGACAGGGGAATCCTACGAGCAGTACTTC
>NA|few|TRBV18|TRBJ1-1
CASSPRETTTEAFF
TGTGCCAGCTCACCTCGCGAGACTACTACTGAAGCTTTCTTT
>TRBD1|NA|TRBV5-8|TRBJ1-2
CASRPKGAGVYGYTF
TGTGCCAGCAGACCCAAGGGGGCCGGCGTCTATGGCTACACCTTC
>NA|NA|TRBV28|TRBJ1-6
CASKQTSYNSPLHF
TGTGCCAGCAAGCAGACTTCCTATAATTCACCCCTCCACTTT
>TRBD1|NA|TRBV18|TRBJ2-3
CASSPQWGTGTDTQYF
TGTGCCAGCTCACCTCAGTGGGGGACAGGCACAGATACGCAGTATTTT
>NA|NA|TRBV9|TRBJ1-1
CASSSQGPNTEAFF
TGTGCCAGCAGCTCCCAAGGACCGAACACTGAAGCTTTCTTT
>NA|NA|TRBV18|TRBJ2-3
CASSPPSRSTDTQYF
TGTGCCAGCTCACCGCCATCCAGGAGCACAGATACGCAGTATTTT
>TRBD1|few|TRBV11-2|TRBJ2-1
CASSSRTGGWIEQFF
TGTGCCAGCAGCTCGCGGACAGGGGGCTGGATTGAGCAGTTCTTC
>TRBD1|NA|TRBV30|TRBJ1-1
CAWARDRIRSEEAFF
TGTGCCTGGGCCAGGGACAGGATACGATCCGAGGAAGCTTTCTTT
>NA|few|TRBV7-8|TRBJ2-2
CASTPTAGELFF
TGTGCCAGCACCCCCACCGCCGGGGAGCTGTTTTTT
>NA|NA|TRBV5-1|TRBJ2-5
CASRGAPGGQETQYF
TGCGCCAGCAGGGGGGCCCCCGGGGGCCAAGAGACCCAGTACTTC
>NA|NA|TRBV6-4|TRBJ2-1
CASSETGTNNEQFF
TGTGCCAGCAGTGAAACCGGGACAAACAATGAGCAGTTCTTC
>NA|few|TRBV6-2/TRBV6-3|TRBJ2-3
CASSPYRDGTDTQYF
TGTGCCAGCTCCCCCTACAGGGATGGCACAGATACGCAGTATTTT
>TRBD1|few|TRBV18|TRBJ1-5
CASQGDSNQPQHF
TGTGCCAGCCAGGGGGATAGCAATCAGCCCCAGCATTTT
>NA|NA|TRBV20-1|TRBJ1-6
CSARNRAPLHF
TGCAGTGCTAGAAACAGGGCCCCCCTCCACTTT
>NA|few|TRBV10-3|TRBJ1-2
CAISRNGGYTF
TGTGCCATCAGTCGAAATGGGGGCTACACCTTC
>NA|few|TRBV6-1|TRBJ1-5
CASKVSDRNQPQHF
TGTGCCAGCAAAGTTTCGGACAGAAATCAGCCCCAGCATTTT
>NA|NA|TRBV9|TRBJ1-2
CASSPRTGDGGGYTF
TGTGCCAGCAGCCCTAGAACAGGAGACGGCGGCGGCTACACCTTC
>TRBD2|few|TRBV4-3|TRBJ2-5
CASSQQAGEAETQYF
TGCGCCAGCAGCCAGCAAGCGGGGGAGGCAGAGACCCAGTACTTC
>TRBD2|NA|TRBV9|TRBJ2-3
CASSAGLAMSTDTQYF
TGTGCCAGCAGCGCGGGACTAGCTATGAGCACAGATACGCAGTATTTT
>NA|NA|TRBV7-3|TRBJ2-1
CASSTGGSNEQFF
TGTGCCAGCAGCACCGGGGGTTCTAATGAGCAGTTCTTC
>NA|few|TRBV5-1|TRBJ2-1
CASSLEGELYNEQFF
TGCGCCAGCAGCTTGGAAGGGGAACTCTACAATGAGCAGTTCTTC
>TRBD2|few|TRBV20-1|TRBJ2-5
CSARVISGERETQYF
TGCAGTGCTAGGGTGATTAGCGGGGAAAGAGAGACCCAGTACTTC
>NA|few|TRBV10-3|TRBJ1-2
CATQGVYGYTF
TGTGCCACACAGGGAGTCTATGGCTACACCTTC
>NA|NA|TRBV6-5|TRBJ1-1
CASSYRPKGAEAFF
TGTGCCAGCAGTTACCGACCGAAGGGGGCTGAAGCTTTCTTT
>NA|NA|TRBV10-3|TRBJ1-5
CAIRSYSNQPQHF
TGTGCCATCAGGTCTTATAGCAATCAGCCCCAGCATTTT
>NA|NA|TRBV6-5|TRBJ1-6
CASREQGSSPLHF
TGTGCCAGCAGAGAGCAGGGAAGTTCACCCCTCCACTTT
>NA|few|TRBV2|TRBJ2-5
CASSDGSQETQYF
TGTGCCAGCAGTGACGGCAGTCAAGAGACCCAGTACTTC
>NA|NA|TRBV7-9|TRBJ2-3
CASSLVPGDNTDTQYF
TGTGCCAGCAGCTTAGTGCCGGGGGACAACACAGATACGCAGTATTTT
>NA|NA|TRBV7-2|TRBJ1-4
CASSLVGARAFEKLFF
TGTGCCAGCAGCTTAGTAGGGGCCAGGGCCTTCGAAAAACTGTTTTTT
>NA|many|TRBV18|TRBJ2-2
CASSPSTGELFF
TGTGCCAGCTCACCTAGCACCGGGGAGCTGTTTTTT
>TRBD2|NA|TRBV3-1|TRBJ2-1
CASSPGTSGVDEQFF
TGTGCCAGCAGCCCGGGGACTAGCGGGGTGGATGAGCAGTTCTTC
>NA|NA|TRBV7-9|TRBJ1-3
CASSLAVLRGNTIYF
TGTGCCAGCAGCTTAGCGGTTTTGAGAGGAAACACCATATATTTT
>TRBD1|few|TRBV20-1|TRBJ2-3
CSASRDRSTDTQYF
TGCAGTGCTTCCCGGGACAGGAGCACAGATACGCAGTATTTT
>NA|few|TRBV12-3/TRBV12-4|TRBJ2-5
CASSFGGPRETQYF
TGTGCCAGCAGTTTCGGGGGGCCCAGGGAGACCCAGTACTTC
>NA|NA|TRBV6-5|TRBJ1-6
CASSSYISAPLHF
TGTGCCAGCAGTTCCTACATTTCAGCCCCCCTCCACTTT
>TRBD1|NA|TRBV24-1|TRBJ2-1
CATSDPRQGKYNEQFF
TGTGCCACCAGTGACCCAAGACAGGGGAAGTACAATGAGCAGTTCTTC
>NA|NA|TRBV12-3/TRBV12-4|TRBJ1-2
CASNREGGIGDYGYTF
TGTGCCAGCAATCGTGAGGGGGGCATTGGTGACTATGGCTACACCTTC
>TRBD1|many|TRBV9|TRBJ2-3
CASSVTGGKDTQYF
TGTGCCAGCAGCGTGACAGGGGGCAAAGATACGCAGTATTTT
>NA|NA|TRBV7-2|TRBJ1-4
CASSLVGAQGEKLFF
TGTGCCAGCAGCTTAGTCGGGGCGCAAGGCGAAAAACTGTTTTTT
>NA|NA|TRBV5-1|TRBJ2-1
CASRVDSPSYNEQFF
TGCGCCAGCAGAGTCGACTCCCCCTCCTACAATGAGCAGTTCTTC
>TRBD2|few|TRBV7-3|TRBJ2-1
CASSLSSGGWNEQFF
TGTGCCAGCAGCTTATCTAGCGGGGGCTGGAATGAGCAGTTCTTC
>NA|few|TRBV5-1|TRBJ2-3
CASSLAQSTDTQYF
TGCGCCAGCAGCTTGGCACAGTCGACAGATACGCAGTATTTT
>NA|many|TRBV5-1|TRBJ2-2
CASSLARGNTGELFF
TGCGCCAGCAGCTTGGCCAGGGGGAACACCGGGGAGCTGTTTTTT
>TRBD1|NA|TRBV6-5|TRBJ1-1
CASSYRQGEAFF
TGTGCCAGCAGTTATCGACAGGGGGAGGCTTTCTTT
>TRBD2|many|TRBV29-1|TRBJ2-5
CSVEDLHRGDFWHQYF
TGCAGCGTTGAAGATCTCCATCGGGGGGACTTCTGGCACCAGTACTTC
>TRBD2|NA|TRBV6-6|TRBJ2-2
CASSKRSGGHNTGELFF
TGTGCCAGCAGTAAACGTAGCGGGGGTCACAACACCGGGGAGCTGTTTTTT
>NA|NA|TRBV5-1|TRBJ2-5
CASSSSPQETQYF
TGCGCCAGCAGCTCTAGCCCCCAAGAGACCCAGTACTTC
>TRBD2|few|TRBV5-1|TRBJ2-1
CASSEPGLAGGEQFF
TGCGCCAGCAGCGAACCGGGACTAGCGGGGGGTGAGCAGTTCTTC